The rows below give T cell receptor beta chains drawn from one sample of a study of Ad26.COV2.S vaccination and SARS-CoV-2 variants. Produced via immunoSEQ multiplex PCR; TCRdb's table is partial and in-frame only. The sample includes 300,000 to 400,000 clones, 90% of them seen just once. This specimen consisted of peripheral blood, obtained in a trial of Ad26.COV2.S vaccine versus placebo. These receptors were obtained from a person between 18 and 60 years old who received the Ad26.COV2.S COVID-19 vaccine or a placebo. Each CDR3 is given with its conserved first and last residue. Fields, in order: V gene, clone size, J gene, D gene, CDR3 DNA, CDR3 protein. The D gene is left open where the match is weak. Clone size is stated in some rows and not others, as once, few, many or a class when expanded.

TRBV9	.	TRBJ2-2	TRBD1	TGTGCCAGCAGCGTGATTGGACAGGACACCGGGGAGCTGTTTTTT	CASSVIGQDTGELFF
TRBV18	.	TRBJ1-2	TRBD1	TGTGCCAGCTCACCCCAGACAGGGATTTTCTATGGCTACACCTTC	CASSPQTGIFYGYTF
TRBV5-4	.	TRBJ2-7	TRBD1	TGTGCCAGCAGCTTGGACGGGACAGTAACCTACGAGCAGTACTTC	CASSLDGTVTYEQYF
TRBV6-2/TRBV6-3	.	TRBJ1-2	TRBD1	TGTGCCAGCAGCCGACTCACGACAGGGCCTAACTATGGCTACACCTTC	CASSRLTTGPNYGYTF
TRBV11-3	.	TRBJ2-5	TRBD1	TGTGCCAGCGGGACAGCAGTCCAAGAGACCCAGTACTTC	CASGTAVQETQYF
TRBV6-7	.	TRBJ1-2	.	TGTGCCAGCAGTCCGTCGACAGGCCAGGATGGCTACACCTTC	CASSPSTGQDGYTF
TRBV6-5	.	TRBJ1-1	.	TGTGCCAGCACCGTCGGGGGGATGAACACTGAAGCTTTCTTT	CASTVGGMNTEAFF
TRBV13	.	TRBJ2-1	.	TGTGCCAGCAGCCCAGTAGGACCCCAGGAGCAGTTCTTC	CASSPVGPQEQFF
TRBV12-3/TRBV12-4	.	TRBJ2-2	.	TGTGCCAGCAGTCGAGCCGGGGAGCTGTTTTTT	CASSRAGELFF
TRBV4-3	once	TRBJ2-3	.	TGCGCCAGCAGCCAAGAGAGGGGTACGCAGTATTTT	CASSQERGTQYF
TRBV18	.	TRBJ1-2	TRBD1	TGTGCCAGCTCACCGGACAGGGTAACCTATGGCTACACCTTC	CASSPDRVTYGYTF
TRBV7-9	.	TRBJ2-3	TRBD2	TGTGCCAGCAGCTCCTCGGGCGGGGGAACAGATACGCAGTATTTT	CASSSSGGGTDTQYF
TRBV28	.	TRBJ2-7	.	TGTGCCAGCGGAACACCGTCCTACGAGCAGTACTTC	CASGTPSYEQYF
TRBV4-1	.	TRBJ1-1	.	TGCGCCAGCAGCCAATATCTACACCTGAACACTGAAGCTTTCTTT	CASSQYLHLNTEAFF
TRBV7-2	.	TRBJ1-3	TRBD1	TGTGCCAGCAGCTCTTACCAGACAGGGGCGGGAAACACCATATATTTT	CASSSYQTGAGNTIYF
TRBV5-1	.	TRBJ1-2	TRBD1	TGCGCCAGCAGCAACACAGGGGTTGGCTACACCTTC	CASSNTGVGYTF
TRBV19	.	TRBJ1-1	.	TGTGCCAGTAGTACAGGGCCGGCGAACACTGAAGCTTTCTTT	CASSTGPANTEAFF
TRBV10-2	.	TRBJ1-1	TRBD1	TGCGCCAGCACCGAACAGGGGGCCGGGAACACTGAAGCTTTCTTT	CASTEQGAGNTEAFF
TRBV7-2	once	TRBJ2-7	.	TGTGCCAGCAGCTACCGGAGAGACTTACCTCTGGAGCAGTACTTC	CASSYRRDLPLEQYF
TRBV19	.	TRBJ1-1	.	TGTGCCAGTAGTATCGGGACCTACTCCGAAGCTTTCTTT	CASSIGTYSEAFF
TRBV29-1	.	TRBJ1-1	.	TGCAGCGTTGATTCTGGCGCTGAAGCTTTCTTT	CSVDSGAEAFF
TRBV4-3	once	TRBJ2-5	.	TGCGCCAGCAGCCAAGTAACAGGGCGGAGGCAAGAGACCCAGTACTTC	CASSQVTGRRQETQYF
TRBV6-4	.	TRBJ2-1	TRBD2	TGTGCCAGCAGCCCACTAGCGGGGAGTTCCTACAATGAGCAGTTCTTC	CASSPLAGSSYNEQFF
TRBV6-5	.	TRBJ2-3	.	TGTGCCAGCAGTCCCCTGGTGGCTCGCACAGATACGCAGTATTTT	CASSPLVARTDTQYF